This TCR beta chain was captured by sequencing in a study of type 1 regulatory T cells. Study information: An in vitro protocol generated T-allo10, a Tr1-enriched, alloantigen-specific CD4 T cell product.

Germline CDR1 is SGHRS and CDR2 is YFSETQ. CDR3 length: 16 residues. V dropped 0 bases and J dropped 6; count of bases not matched to a gene: 9. Each CDR3 protein gets one entry after TCRdb re-called the reads with MiXCR. The sample carries 20,000 to 25,000 distinct CDR3 sequences, 72% recorded once. The sample holds a few counts of this clonotype. The target antigen is unknown. Sequencing used cultured T cells, either the whole culture or a sorted T cell fraction (not recorded which). Subset here: Tr1-enriched cell product generated in vitro against host alloantigens. The chain joins TRBV5-1 to TRBJ2-7; 10 bases are a match to TRBD2. The source is a human donor in good health. The CDR3 sequence: CASSLVPSGGPGEQYF. The CDR3 nucleotides read TGCGCCAGCAGCTTGGTACCTAGCGGGGGACCAGGCGAGCAGTACTTC. Using reference TRBV5-1 and TRBJ2-7 for the parts outside the CDR3, the full variable domain is KAGVTQTPRYLIKTRGQQVTLSCSPISGHRSVSWYQQTPGQGLQFLFEYFSETQRNKGNFPGRFSGRQFSNSRSEMNVSTLELGDSALYLCASSLVPSGGPGEQYFGPGTRLTVT.